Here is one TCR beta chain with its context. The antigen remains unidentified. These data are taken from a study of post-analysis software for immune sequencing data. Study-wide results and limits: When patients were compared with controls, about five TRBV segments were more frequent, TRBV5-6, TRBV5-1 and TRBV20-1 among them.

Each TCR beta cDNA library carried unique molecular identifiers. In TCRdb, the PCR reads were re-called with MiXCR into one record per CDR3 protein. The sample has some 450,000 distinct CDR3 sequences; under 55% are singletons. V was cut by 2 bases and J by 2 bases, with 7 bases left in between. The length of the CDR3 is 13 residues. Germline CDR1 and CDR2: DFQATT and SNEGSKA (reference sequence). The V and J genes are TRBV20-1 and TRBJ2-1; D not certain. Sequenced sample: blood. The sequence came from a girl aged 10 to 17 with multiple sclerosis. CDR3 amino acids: CSARMQAYNEQFF. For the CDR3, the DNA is TGCAGTGCTAGAATGCAGGCCTACAATGAGCAGTTCTTC.